This entry features one T cell receptor (beta chain) sequence. TCRdb's copy holds only in-frame clones and misses some; the assay was immunoSEQ multiplex PCR. The table shows under 250,000 clones, with approximately 84% occurring only once. The CDR3 runs 16 residues. Germline CDR1 is SGHRS and CDR2 is YFSETQ. V lost 0 bases to trimming and J lost 3 bases, with 14 bases between them. These data originate in a study of blood T cell repertoires in COVID-19. Which cohort a participant joined came from the clinical history participants gave. Donors in Cohort 3 who had recovered were those with two negative PCRs, healthcare professional clearance, or resolution of their symptoms.

The chain has TRBV5-1 and TRBJ2-3; the D is unclear. Sequences were obtained from PBMCs or T cells enriched from blood (not recorded which). This receptor was identified in a man aged 40-49 years who had recovered from COVID-19. CDR3 amino acids: CASSLVGVVGTDTQYF. CDR3 nucleotide sequence: TGCGCCAGCAGCTTGGTTGGAGTAGTTGGGACAGATACGCAGTATTTT.